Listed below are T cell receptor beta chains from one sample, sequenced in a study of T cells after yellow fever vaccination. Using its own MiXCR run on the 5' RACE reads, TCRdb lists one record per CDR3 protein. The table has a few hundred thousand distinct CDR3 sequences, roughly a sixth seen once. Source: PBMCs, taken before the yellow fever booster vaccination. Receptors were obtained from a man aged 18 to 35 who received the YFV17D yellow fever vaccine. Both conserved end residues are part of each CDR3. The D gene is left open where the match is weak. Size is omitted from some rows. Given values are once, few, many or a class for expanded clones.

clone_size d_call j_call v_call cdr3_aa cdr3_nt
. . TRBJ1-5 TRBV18 CASSPEGYQPQHF TGTGCCAGCTCACCAGAGGGATATCAGCCCCAGCATTTT
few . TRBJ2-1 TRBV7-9 CASSYARDGNEQFF TGTGCCAGCAGTTATGCAAGGGACGGAAATGAGCAGTTCTTC
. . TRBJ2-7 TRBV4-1 CASSQDSYYEQYF TGCGCCAGCAGCCAAGACAGTTACTACGAGCAGTACTTC
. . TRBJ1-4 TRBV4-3 CASSQGSGRDGSLSF TGCGCCAGCAGCCAAGGATCTGGCAGGGACGGCTCACTGTCTTTT
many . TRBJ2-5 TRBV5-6 CASSLVSDPQYF TGTGCCAGCAGCTTGGTTTCCGATCCCCAGTACTTC
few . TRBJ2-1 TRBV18 CASSPPRMAGASNEQFF TGTGCCAGCTCACCCCCCCGGATGGCGGGGGCCAGCAATGAGCAGTTCTTC
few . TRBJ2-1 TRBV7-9 CASSSPRGAYNEQFF TGTGCCAGCAGCTCCCCGAGAGGGGCATACAATGAGCAGTTCTTC
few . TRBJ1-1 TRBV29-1 CSVTIENTEAFF TGCAGCGTTACCATTGAGAACACTGAAGCTTTCTTT
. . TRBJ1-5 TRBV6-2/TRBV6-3 CASSYFDFLQQPQHF TGTGCCAGCAGTTACTTTGACTTCCTGCAACAGCCCCAGCATTTT
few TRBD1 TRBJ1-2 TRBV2 CATDREGYGYTF TGTGCCACGGACAGGGAGGGCTATGGCTACACCTTC
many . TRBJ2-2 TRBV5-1 CASSLYGMVNTGELFF TGCGCCAGCAGCTTGTATGGGATGGTCAACACCGGGGAGCTGTTTTTT
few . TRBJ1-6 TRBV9 CASSVQEMNSPLHF TGTGCCAGCAGCGTTCAGGAGATGAATTCACCCCTCCACTTT
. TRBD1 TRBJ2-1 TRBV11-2 CASSRGTGGINEQFF TGTGCCAGCAGCCGCGGGACAGGGGGTATCAATGAGCAGTTCTTC
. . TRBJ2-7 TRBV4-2 CASSQGRSYEQYF TGTGCCAGCAGCCAAGGACGGTCCTACGAGCAGTACTTC
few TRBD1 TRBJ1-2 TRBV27 CASKRRAGGDGYTF TGTGCCAGCAAACGTAGGGCAGGGGGCGATGGCTACACCTTC
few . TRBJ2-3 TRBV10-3 CAISDSQQNTQYF TGTGCCATCAGTGACAGTCAACAGAATACGCAGTATTTT
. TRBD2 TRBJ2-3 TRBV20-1 CSARYAGVGDTQYF TGCAGTGCTAGATATGCGGGGGTGGGAGATACGCAGTATTTT
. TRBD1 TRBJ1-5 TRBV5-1 CASSPTGGGQPQHF TGCGCCAGCAGCCCTACAGGGGGCGGTCAGCCCCAGCATTTT
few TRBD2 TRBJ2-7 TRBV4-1 CASSQDAGLAGNEQYF TGCGCCAGCAGCCAAGATGCAGGACTAGCGGGAAACGAGCAGTACTTC
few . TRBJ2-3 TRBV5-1 CASTTTGPKGTDTQYF TGCGCCAGCACCACGACCGGCCCGAAAGGCACAGATACGCAGTATTTT
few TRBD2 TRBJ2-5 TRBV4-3 CASSQEAGPDLVIQYF TGCGCCAGCAGCCAAGAAGCGGGGCCCGATTTGGTGATCCAGTACTTC
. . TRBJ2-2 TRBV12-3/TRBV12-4 CASFQENTGELFF TGTGCCAGCTTCCAGGAGAACACCGGGGAGCTGTTTTTT
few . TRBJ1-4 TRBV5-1 CASSHTRAPDEKLFF TGCGCCAGCAGCCACACCCGGGCCCCGGATGAAAAACTGTTTTTT
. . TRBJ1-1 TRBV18 CASSPPSSSEAFF TGTGCCAGCTCACCACCGTCCAGCTCTGAAGCTTTCTTT
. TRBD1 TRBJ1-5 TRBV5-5 CASSLGQGRYSNQPQHF TGTGCCAGCAGCTTGGGACAGGGGAGATATAGCAATCAGCCCCAGCATTTT
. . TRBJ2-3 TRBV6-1 CASSEGMGKDTQYF TGTGCCAGCAGTGAAGGGATGGGGAAAGATACGCAGTATTTT
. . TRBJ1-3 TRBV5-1 CASSQGGGGFGNTIYF TGCGCCAGCAGCCAGGGAGGTGGCGGCTTTGGAAACACCATATATTTT
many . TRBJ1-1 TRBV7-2 CASTFQGLTEAFF TGTGCCAGCACCTTTCAGGGGCTGACTGAAGCTTTCTTT
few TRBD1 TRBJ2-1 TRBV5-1 CASSSGQPIYNEQFF TGCGCCAGCAGCTCGGGACAGCCGATCTACAATGAGCAGTTCTTC
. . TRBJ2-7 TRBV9 CASSVGQSSSYEQYF TGTGCCAGCAGCGTAGGCCAGTCGAGCTCCTACGAGCAGTACTTC
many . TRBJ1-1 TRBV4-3 CASSQFRDTEAFF TGCGCCAGCAGCCAGTTCCGGGACACTGAAGCTTTCTTT
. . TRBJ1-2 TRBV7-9 CASSPWDYGYTF TGTGCCAGCAGTCCATGGGACTATGGCTACACCTTC
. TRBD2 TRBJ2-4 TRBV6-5 CASTGRTSGGYIQYF TGTGCCAGCACCGGAAGGACTAGCGGGGGATACATTCAGTACTTC
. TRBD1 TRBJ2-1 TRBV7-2 CAYRTGGPEQFF TGTGCCTACAGGACAGGGGGGCCTGAGCAGTTCTTC
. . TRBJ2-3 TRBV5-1 CASSLGGLHSFTDTQYF TGCGCCAGCAGCTTGGGGGGACTCCACAGTTTCACAGATACGCAGTATTTT
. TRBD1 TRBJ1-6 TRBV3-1 CASSQDRDSWSPLHF TGTGCCAGCAGCCAAGACCGGGACAGTTGGTCACCCCTCCACTTT
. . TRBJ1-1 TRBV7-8 CASSNRNREAFF TGTGCCAGCAGCAATAGAAACAGGGAGGCTTTCTTT
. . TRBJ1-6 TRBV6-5 CASSYRGGSPLHF TGTGCCAGCAGTTACCGGGGCGGCTCACCCCTCCACTTT
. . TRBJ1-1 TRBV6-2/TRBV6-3 CASSQETGNSEAFF TGTGCCAGCAGCCAAGAAACAGGGAACTCTGAAGCTTTCTTT
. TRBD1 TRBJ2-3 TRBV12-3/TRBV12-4 CASSVGQILEYF TGTGCCAGCAGTGTGGGACAGATATTGGAGTATTTT
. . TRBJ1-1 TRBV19 CATPKAFF TGTGCCACCCCCAAAGCTTTCTTT
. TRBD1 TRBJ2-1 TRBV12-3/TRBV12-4 CASSQGGLEQFF TGTGCCAGCAGCCAAGGGGGCCTTGAGCAGTTCTTC
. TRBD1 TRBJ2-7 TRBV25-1 CACGQGYEQYF TGTGCCTGCGGACAGGGCTACGAGCAGTACTTC
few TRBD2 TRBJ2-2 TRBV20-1 CSAKRSGGADGELFF TGCAGTGCTAAGAGGTCGGGGGGGGCCGATGGGGAGCTGTTTTTT
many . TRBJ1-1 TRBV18 CASSDQANTEAFF TGTGCCAGCTCAGACCAGGCGAACACTGAAGCTTTCTTT
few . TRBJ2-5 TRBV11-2 CASSIGLAQETQYF TGTGCCAGCAGCATCGGGCTAGCCCAAGAGACCCAGTACTTC
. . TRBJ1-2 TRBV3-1 CASSQADGAYGYTF TGTGCCAGCAGCCAAGCGGACGGCGCCTATGGCTACACCTTC
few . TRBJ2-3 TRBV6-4 CASSARRTTSTDTQYF TGTGCCAGCAGTGCCCGTCGGACTACTAGCACAGATACGCAGTATTTT
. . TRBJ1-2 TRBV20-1 CSARDYSGDLYGYTF TGCAGTGCTAGAGACTACTCGGGGGACCTCTATGGCTACACCTTC
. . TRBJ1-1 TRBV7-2 CASSLQRWGTEAFF TGTGCCAGCAGCTTACAGCGTTGGGGCACTGAAGCTTTCTTT
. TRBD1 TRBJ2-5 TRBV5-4 CASNRQGQESQYF TGTGCCAGCAATAGACAGGGGCAAGAGTCCCAGTACTTC
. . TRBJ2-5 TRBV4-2 CASSRQRGGGQETQYF TGTGCCAGCAGTCGACAGAGGGGGGGTGGCCAAGAGACCCAGTACTTC
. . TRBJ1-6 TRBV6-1 CASDWRFNSPLHF TGTGCCAGCGACTGGAGGTTCAATTCACCCCTCCACTTT
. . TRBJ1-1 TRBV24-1 CATSANRGATDAEAFF TGTGCCACCAGTGCGAATAGGGGGGCGACGGACGCTGAAGCTTTCTTT
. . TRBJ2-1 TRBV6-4 CASSPDTPHNEQFF TGTGCCAGCAGTCCGGACACCCCGCACAATGAGCAGTTCTTC